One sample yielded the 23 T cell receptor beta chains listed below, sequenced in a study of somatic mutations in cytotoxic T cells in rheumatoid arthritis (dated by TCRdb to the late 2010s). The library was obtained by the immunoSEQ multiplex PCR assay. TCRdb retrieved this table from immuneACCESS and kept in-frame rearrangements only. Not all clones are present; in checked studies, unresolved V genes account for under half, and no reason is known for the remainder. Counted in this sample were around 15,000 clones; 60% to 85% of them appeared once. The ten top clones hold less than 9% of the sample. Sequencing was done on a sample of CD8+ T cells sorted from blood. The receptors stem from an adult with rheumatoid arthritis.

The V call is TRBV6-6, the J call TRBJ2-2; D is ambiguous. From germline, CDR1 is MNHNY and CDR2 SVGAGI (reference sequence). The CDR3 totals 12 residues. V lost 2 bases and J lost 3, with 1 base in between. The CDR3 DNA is TGTGCCAGCAGTTACCACACCGGGGAGCTGTTTTTT. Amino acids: CASSYHTGELFF.

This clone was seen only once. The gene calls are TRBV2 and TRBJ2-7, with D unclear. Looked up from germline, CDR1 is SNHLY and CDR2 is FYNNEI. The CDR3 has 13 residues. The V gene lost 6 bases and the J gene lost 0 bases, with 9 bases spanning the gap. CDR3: CASRAGISYEQYF. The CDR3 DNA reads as TGTGCCAGCAGGGCAGGTATCTCCTACGAGCAGTACTTC.

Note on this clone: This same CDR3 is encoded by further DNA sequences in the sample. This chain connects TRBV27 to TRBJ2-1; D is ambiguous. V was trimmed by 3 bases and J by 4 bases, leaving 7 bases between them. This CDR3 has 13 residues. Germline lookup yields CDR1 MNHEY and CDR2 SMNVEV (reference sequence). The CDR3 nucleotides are TGTGCCAGCAGTTTGGGTGCATACAATGAGCAGTTCTTC. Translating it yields CASSLGAYNEQFF.

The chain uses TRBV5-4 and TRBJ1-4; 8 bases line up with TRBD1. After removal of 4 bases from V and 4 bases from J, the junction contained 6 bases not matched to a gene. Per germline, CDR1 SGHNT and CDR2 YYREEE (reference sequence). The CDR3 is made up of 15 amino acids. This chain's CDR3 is CASSRQGQVNEKLFF. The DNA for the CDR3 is TGTGCCAGCAGCAGGCAGGGACAGGTTAATGAAAAACTGTTTTTT.

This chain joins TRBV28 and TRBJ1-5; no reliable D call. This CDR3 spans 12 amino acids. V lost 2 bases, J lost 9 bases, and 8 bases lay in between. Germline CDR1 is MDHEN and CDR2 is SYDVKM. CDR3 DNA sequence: TGTGCCAGCAGTTTACTACGGGGGCCCCAGCATTTT. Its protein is CASSLLRGPQHF.

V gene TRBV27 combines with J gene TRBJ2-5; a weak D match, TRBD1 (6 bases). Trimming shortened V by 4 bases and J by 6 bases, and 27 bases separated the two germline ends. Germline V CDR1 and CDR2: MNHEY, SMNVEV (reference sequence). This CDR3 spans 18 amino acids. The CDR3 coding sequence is TGTGCCAGCAGTTACAGTTCCCCTTGGACAGACTTACCACAGACCCAGTACTTC. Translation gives CASSYSSPWTDLPQTQYF.

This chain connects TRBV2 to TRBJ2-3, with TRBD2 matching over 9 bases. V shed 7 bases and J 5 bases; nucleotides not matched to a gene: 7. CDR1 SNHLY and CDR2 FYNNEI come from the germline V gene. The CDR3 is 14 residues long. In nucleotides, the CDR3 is TGTGCCAGCACGGAGCGGGGGGCGGGAGATACGCAGTATTTT. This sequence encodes CASTERGAGDTQYF.

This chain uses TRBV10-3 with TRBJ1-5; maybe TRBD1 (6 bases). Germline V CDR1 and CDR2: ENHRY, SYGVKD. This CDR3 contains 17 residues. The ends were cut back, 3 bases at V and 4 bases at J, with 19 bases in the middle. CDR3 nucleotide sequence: TGTGCCATCAGTGACGGGGGCGAATATCTGGGTAATCAGCCCCAGCATTTT. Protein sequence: CAISDGGEYLGNQPQHF.

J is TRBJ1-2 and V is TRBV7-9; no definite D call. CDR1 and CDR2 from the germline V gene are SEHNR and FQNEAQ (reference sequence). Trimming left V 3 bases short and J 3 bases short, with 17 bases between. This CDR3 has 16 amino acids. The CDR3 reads CASSLPGAFLHYGYTF. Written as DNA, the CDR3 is TGTGCCAGCAGCTTGCCCGGAGCATTCCTCCACTATGGCTACACCTTC.

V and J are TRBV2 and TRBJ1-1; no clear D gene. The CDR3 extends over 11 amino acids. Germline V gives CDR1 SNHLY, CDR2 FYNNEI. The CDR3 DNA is TGTGCTTTTAGGCAGAACACTGAAGCTTTCTTT. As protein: CAFRQNTEAFF.

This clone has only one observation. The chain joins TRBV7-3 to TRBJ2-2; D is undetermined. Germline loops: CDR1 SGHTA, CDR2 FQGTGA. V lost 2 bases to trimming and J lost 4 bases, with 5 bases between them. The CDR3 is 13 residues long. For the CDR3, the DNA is TGTGCCAGCAGCTTACAGGTCACCGGGGAGCTGTTTTTT. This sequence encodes CASSLQVTGELFF.

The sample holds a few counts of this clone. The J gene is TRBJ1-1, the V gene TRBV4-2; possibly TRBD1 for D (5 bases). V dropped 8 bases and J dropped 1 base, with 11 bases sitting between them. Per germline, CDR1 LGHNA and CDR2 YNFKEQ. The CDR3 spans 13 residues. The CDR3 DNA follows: TGTGCCAGCGGGGCTAGAGGGAACACTGAAGCTTTCTTT. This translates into CASGARGNTEAFF.

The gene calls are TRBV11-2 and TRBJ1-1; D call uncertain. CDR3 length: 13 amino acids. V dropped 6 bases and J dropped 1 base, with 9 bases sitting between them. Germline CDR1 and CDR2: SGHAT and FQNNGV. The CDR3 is CASRIPGNTEAFF. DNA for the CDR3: TGTGCCAGCAGAATTCCCGGGAACACTGAAGCTTTCTTT.

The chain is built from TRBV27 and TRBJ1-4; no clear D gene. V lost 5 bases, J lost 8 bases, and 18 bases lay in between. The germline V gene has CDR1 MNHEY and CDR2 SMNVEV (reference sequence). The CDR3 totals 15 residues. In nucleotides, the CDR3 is TGTGCCAGCAGTCCGGACGTACTACTCAGAGAAAAACTGTTTTTT. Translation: CASSPDVLLREKLFF.

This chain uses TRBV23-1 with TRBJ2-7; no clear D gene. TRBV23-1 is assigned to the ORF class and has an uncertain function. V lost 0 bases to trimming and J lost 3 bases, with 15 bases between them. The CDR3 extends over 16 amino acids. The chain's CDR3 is CASSQSRHPARYEQYF. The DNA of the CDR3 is TGCGCCAGCAGTCAATCGCGGCATCCGGCGCGCTACGAGCAGTACTTC.

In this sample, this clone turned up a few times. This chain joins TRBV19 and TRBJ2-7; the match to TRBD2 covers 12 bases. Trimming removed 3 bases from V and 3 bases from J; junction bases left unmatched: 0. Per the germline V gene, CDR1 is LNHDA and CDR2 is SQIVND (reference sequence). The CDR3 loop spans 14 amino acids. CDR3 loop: CASSMTSGGYEQYF. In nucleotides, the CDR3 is TGTGCCAGTAGTATGACTAGCGGGGGCTACGAGCAGTACTTC.

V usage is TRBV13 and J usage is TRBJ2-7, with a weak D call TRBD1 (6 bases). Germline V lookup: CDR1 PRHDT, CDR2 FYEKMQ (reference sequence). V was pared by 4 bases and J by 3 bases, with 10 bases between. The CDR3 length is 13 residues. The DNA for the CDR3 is TGTGCCAGCAGCTCAGGGGAAGGCTACGAGCAGTACTTC. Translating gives CASSSGEGYEQYF.

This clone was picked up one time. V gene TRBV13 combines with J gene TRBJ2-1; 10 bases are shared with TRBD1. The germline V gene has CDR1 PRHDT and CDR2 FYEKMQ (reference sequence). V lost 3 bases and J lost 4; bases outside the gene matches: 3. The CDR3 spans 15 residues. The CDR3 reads CASSLGTGVYNEQFF. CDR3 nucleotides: TGTGCCAGCAGCTTGGGGACAGGGGTATACAATGAGCAGTTCTTC.

CDR3 amino acids: CASSPLLAGADTQYF. The CDR3 nucleotides are TGTGCCAGCAGTCCGCTTCTAGCGGGGGCAGATACGCAGTATTTT. This chain connects TRBV27 to TRBJ2-3, with 10 bases that match TRBD2. Per the germline V gene, CDR1 is MNHEY and CDR2 is SMNVEV (reference sequence). Trimming cost V 5 bases and J 4 bases; bases outside gene matches: 6. The CDR3 runs to 15 residues.

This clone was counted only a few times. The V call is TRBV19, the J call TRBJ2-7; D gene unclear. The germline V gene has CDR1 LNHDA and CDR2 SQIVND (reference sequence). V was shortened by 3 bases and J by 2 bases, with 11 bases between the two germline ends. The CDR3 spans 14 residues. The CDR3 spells CASSILPGPYEQYF. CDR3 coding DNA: TGTGCCAGTAGTATCCTACCGGGCCCCTACGAGCAGTACTTC.

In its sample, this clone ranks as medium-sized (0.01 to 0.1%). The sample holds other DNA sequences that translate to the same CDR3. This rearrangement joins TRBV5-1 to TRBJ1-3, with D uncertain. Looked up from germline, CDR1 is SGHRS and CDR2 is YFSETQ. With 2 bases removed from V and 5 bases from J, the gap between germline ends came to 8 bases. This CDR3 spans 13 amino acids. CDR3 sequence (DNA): TGCGCCAGCAGCTTAGATTTTAGAAACACCATATATTTT. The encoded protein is CASSLDFRNTIYF.

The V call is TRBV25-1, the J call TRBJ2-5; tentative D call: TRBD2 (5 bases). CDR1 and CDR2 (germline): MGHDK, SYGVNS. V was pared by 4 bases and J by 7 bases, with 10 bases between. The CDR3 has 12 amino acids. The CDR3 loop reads CASSAVRGTQYF. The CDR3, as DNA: TGTGCCAGCAGTGCGGTCCGGGGGACCCAGTACTTC.

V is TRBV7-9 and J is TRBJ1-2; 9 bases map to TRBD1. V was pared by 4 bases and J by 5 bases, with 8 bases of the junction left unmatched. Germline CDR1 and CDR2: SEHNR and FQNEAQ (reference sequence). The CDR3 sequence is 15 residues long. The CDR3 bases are TGTGCCAGCAGCTACCGACAGGGGGGTCGATATGGCTACACCTTC. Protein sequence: CASSYRQGGRYGYTF.